This TCR beta chain was obtained from a study of blood T cell repertoires in COVID-19. Study-wide background: Sources were T cells, B-cell-depleted T cells, or PBMCs; the material itself was cDNA or gDNA.

Sequenced by immunoSEQ multiplex PCR; TCRdb stores in-frame clones only, minus some. The table lists 150,000 to 200,000 clones, around 87% of them singletons. The germline V gene encodes CDR1 KGHSH and CDR2 LQKENI. V was clipped by 3 bases and J by 0 bases; unmatched bases: 14. The CDR3 extends over 19 amino acids. The chain joins TRBV18 to TRBJ2-7; TRBD1 matches 10 bases. The receptor was derived from a woman aged 70-85 years with COVID-19, enrolled during active disease. Sequencing used peripheral blood. The CDR3 DNA reads TGTGCCAGCTCACCCAGCCGAGCCGGAGGGACAGGGGTCTCCTACGAGCAGTACTTC. Translated: CASSPSRAGGTGVSYEQYF.